Below are 5 T cell receptor beta chains sequenced from a single sample in a study of beta chain features in type 1 diabetes. General study findings and limits: Within each of all four CD4+ subsets, Type 1 diabetes patients had TCRB CDR3s that were moderately but significantly shorter.

Expressed TCRB transcripts were sequenced because the entire RNA isolate underwent reverse transcription. The data were produced by immunoSEQ multiplex PCR, yet TCRdb's version contains in-frame clones alone and is incomplete. The table lists 120,000 or so clones, about 18% of them singletons. No cognate antigen is known for these TCRs. Material: central memory CD4+ T cells from blood. These receptors were collected from a young man with type 1 diabetes.

This clone has at least ten counts. This chain connects TRBV7-2 to TRBJ2-5; TRBD1 aligns across 8 bases. Germline-derived CDR1 and CDR2 are SGHTA and FQGNSA. This CDR3 is built from 14 residues. The junction had 1 base not matched to a gene; V was cut back by 1 base and J by 3 bases. The CDR3 loop reads CASSLGTGKETQYF. CDR3 nucleotides: TGTGCCAGCAGCTTAGGGACAGGGAAAGAGACCCAGTACTTC. The variable domain in full, with the rest retrieved from reference TRBV7-2 and TRBJ2-5, is GAGVSQSPSNKVTEKGKDVELRCDPISGHTALYWYRQSLGQGLEFLIYFQGNSAPDKSGLPSDRFSAERTGGSVSTLTIQRTQQEDSAVYLCASSLGTGKETQYFGPGTRLLVL.

The CDR3 region has the DNA TGTGCCAGCAGCTCCCGACAGGGAAATGAGCAGTTCTTC. Its translation: CASSSRQGNEQFF. The rearrangement links TRBV7-2 to TRBJ2-1; 7 bases match TRBD1. The V and J ends lost 4 bases and 7 bases, in that order; junction bases with no gene match: 4. The CDR3 is 13 residues long. CDR1 and CDR2 (germline): SGHTA, FQGNSA.

This clone was counted a few times. Relative to the germline gene, one junction end is altered; a read error may explain this. V gene TRBV7-7 combines with J gene TRBJ1-3; no clear D. This CDR3 contains 14 residues. Germline CDR1 and CDR2: SSHAT and FNYEAQ (reference sequence). This CDR3 is CASSPTYTGNTIYF. DNA of the CDR3: TGTGCTAGCAGCCCGACATATACTGGAAACACCATATATTTT.

This clone was counted ten times or more. This chain links TRBV11-3 with TRBJ2-7; 7 nucleotides agree with TRBD1. Germline values: CDR1 SGHNT, CDR2 YENEEA. After removal of 6 bases from V and 0 bases from J, the junction contained 8 bases not matched to a gene. This CDR3 has 15 residues. The CDR3 loop reads CASSPSAGGSYEQYF. CDR3 nucleotides: TGTGCCAGCAGTCCCTCAGCAGGGGGCTCCTACGAGCAGTACTTC.

V usage is TRBV11-2 and J usage is TRBJ2-1, with 8 bases matching TRBD2. J lost 1 base, V lost 0 bases, and 8 bases had no gene match. The CDR3 loop spans 18 amino acids. CDR1 and CDR2 from the germline V gene are SGHAT and FQNNGV. The CDR3: CASSLDQSGSGSYNEQFF. The CDR3 nucleotides read TGTGCCAGCAGCTTAGATCAAAGCGGGAGTGGGTCCTACAATGAGCAGTTCTTC.